A selection of T cell receptor beta chains follows, all from one sample in a study of prognosis after radiotherapy for stage I lung cancer. Via MiXCR, TCRdb re-called the multiplex PCR reads, giving one row per CDR3 protein. The sample has 25,000 to 35,000 distinct CDR3 sequences; about 40% are singletons. Source: PBMCs, taken before or after stereotactic body radiation therapy (not recorded which). All receptors come from a donor aged 50 or older with non-small cell lung cancer. The CDR3 runs from the conserved cysteine through the conserved F or W. The order of the fields is V gene, CDR3 protein.

TRBV6-4 CASSYSIGQTTSYEQYF
TRBV12-3/TRBV12-4 CASSSIRSDEQFF
TRBV6-2/TRBV6-3 CASTEPGILNQPQHF
TRBV6-4 CASSDGTFTDTQYF
TRBV27 CASSLVMLSSPLHF
TRBV6-2/TRBV6-3 CASSSGGGKDTQYF
TRBV20-1 CSAHALFGFRETQYF
TRBV9 CASSSRTGIGNTIYF
TRBV25-1 CASSESPSGEQFF
TRBV12-3/TRBV12-4 CASGPDSTDTQYF
TRBV7-9 CASSPRLDNEQFF
TRBV14 CASSPERDYTDTQYF
TRBV20-1 CSARIQGAYEQYF
TRBV20-1 CSARSTSDYNEQFF
TRBV20-1 CSARESRNTDTQYF
TRBV7-3 CASSLGLNNEQFF
TRBV7-6 CASSPPGDEQYF
TRBV11-2 CASSWGTGHSYNEQLF
TRBV3-1 CASSQDVGQPQHF